This T cell receptor beta chain was profiled in a study of blood T cell repertoires in COVID-19 (TCRdb year 2020). Concerning the study at large: Samples covering the acute and convalescent phases of COVID-19 were provided by collaborators in the United States, Italy and Spain. The repertoires were released in a freely available public database intended as a resource for research on the immune response to SARS-CoV-2. Nearly every sample came with metadata listing a de-identified subject ID, COVID-19 status, age in years and sex. Subjects who had been exposed to COVID-19, were actively infected with it, or had recovered from it provided the deeply sampled blood TCRbeta repertoires that made up the dataset. HLA class I and class II types, where available, came from metadata supplied by the sample provider rather than from assay-based typing. The samples were drawn from two sources: the first 160 participants of the ongoing ImmuneRACE study, and about 1,300 subjects contributed by 6 global collaborators. The prospective study material was composed of cDNA or gDNA derived from T cells, B-cell-depleted T cells, or PBMCs.

TCRbeta CDR3 regions were amplified from genomic DNA using the immunoSEQ Assay, a bias-controlled multiplex PCR. From the authors' description of their analysis: Within the assay, amplification of reference gene primers was used to estimate how many nucleated cells each sample contained. To quantify the absolute abundance of each unique TCRbeta CDR3 rearrangement, sequence reads were collapsed and filtered. For each sample, productive Simpson clonality was calculated as the square root of Simpson's diversity index across productive rearrangements. TCRdb mirrors the immuneACCESS table, restricted to in-frame sequences. Some clones are absent from its copies; in checked studies, under half trace to an unresolved V gene, and the reason for the others is unknown. The D gene and trimming were derived from the DNA, and the V and J assignments and clone size from that table. The sample has approximately 87,000 clones on record, approximately 80% of them singletons. Around 15% of the sample is held by the ten biggest clonotypes.

The research as a whole found: The quantity of clinical and demographic metadata differed by source and by participant and was supplied without curation.

Whole blood was collected in K2EDTA tubes by collaborating institutions according to the institutions' own protocols. For TCRbeta analysis, collaborators shipped samples as frozen whole blood, isolated PBMCs, or DNA extracted from either of those sample types. As concerns this clone: What antigen it recognizes has not been identified. No much larger clonotype is one base removed from it; base qualities were not supplied.

The CDR1 and CDR2 encoded by the germline V gene are SNHLY and FYNNEI. Measured from the cysteine to the phenylalanine, the CDR3 is 15 residues long. Solely the CDR3 DNA is kept, with 45 bases framed from the first base. At the junction V is shortened by 6 bases and J by 2 bases, with 14 bases in between. The source of this sequence is a woman older than 75 with acute or convalescent COVID-19. This sequence uses TRBV2 and TRBJ1-5, with the D gene not confidently named. The material sequenced was peripheral blood. The encoded CDR3 is CASRGAGGGNQPQHF. Here is the DNA: TGTGCCAGCAGGGGCGCGGGCGGAGGCAATCAGCCCCAGCATTTT. This CDR3, with the reference TRBV2 and TRBJ1-5 proteins standing in past its ends, gives the full variable domain EPEVTQTPSHQVTQMGQEVILRCVPISNHLYFYWYRQILGQKVEFLVSFYNNEISEKSEIFDDQFSVERPDGSNFTLKIRSTKLEDSAMYFCASRGAGGGNQPQHFGDGTRLSIL.